This TCR beta chain comes out of a study of read filtering for tumor transcriptome and immune sequencing. About the research overall: 8 patients were R-ISS I, approximately 15 were R-ISS II, six or seven were R-ISS III.

Notes on this clonotype: Its antigen is not known. This may come from a read error, since a much larger clone is one base off.

Looked up from germline, CDR1 is ENHRY and CDR2 is SYGVKD. Trimming left V 10 bases short and J 2 bases short, with 6 bases between. The CDR3 covers 12 residues. From approximately 400 ng of RNA, a library with molecular barcoded alpha/delta and beta/gamma adaptors was made. TCRdb processed the reads anew with MiXCR; each CDR3 protein has one entry. The data hold tens of thousands of distinct CDR3 sequences, with 12% to 15% observed a single time. Study findings and constraints: Compared with RNA-seq, IR-seq gave much higher clonotype depth and reliability.

The V and J genes are TRBV10-3 and TRBJ2-6, with D uncertain. Sequenced material: a population of CD138-negative cells sorted from bone marrow. The source of this sequence is a donor at least 40 years old with multiple myeloma. Here the CDR3 DNA reads TGTGCCACCCCAACTGGGGCCAACGTCCTGACTTTC. Amino acids: CATPTGANVLTF.